Each of the 15 T cell receptor beta chains below was sequenced from the same sample in a study of chemoradiotherapy in HPV16-positive cancers. The protocol was immunoSEQ multiplex PCR, while the TCRdb copy is restricted to in-frame clones and leaves out a portion. The table records tens of thousands of clones, about nine tenths of them present only once. Here the sequenced sample was blood, taken from a patient who underwent chemoradiotherapy. The source of these receptors is a human donor with HPV-associated anogenital cancer.

The chain recombines TRBV27 with TRBJ1-2; D is unresolved. V was cut by 3 bases and J by 4 bases, with 12 bases left in between. The CDR3 contains 14 residues. Germline lookup yields CDR1 MNHEY and CDR2 SMNVEV (reference sequence). CDR3 nucleotide sequence: TGTGCCAGCAGTTTCGGACGGACCGTCTATGGCTACACCTTC. As protein: CASSFGRTVYGYTF.

V usage is TRBV6-5 and J usage is TRBJ1-2, with no clear D. V lost 2 bases, J lost 8 bases, and 18 bases lay in between. The germline CDR1 and CDR2 sequences are MNHEY and SVGAGI. The CDR3 runs to 15 residues. CDR3 amino acids: CASSYSEASLRGYTF. CDR3 coding DNA: TGTGCCAGCAGTTACAGTGAGGCCAGTTTGAGGGGCTACACCTTC.

The rearrangement links TRBV2 to TRBJ1-2; D unclear. CDR1 and CDR2 from the germline V gene are SNHLY and FYNNEI. V gave up 8 bases and J gave up 3 bases, with 10 bases separating them. The CDR3 spans 12 residues. Here the CDR3 DNA reads TGTGCCAGCTCCATAAGGGACTATGGCTACACCTTC. This codes for CASSIRDYGYTF.

The chain joins TRBV27 to TRBJ2-7; 7 nucleotides align to TRBD1. Per the germline V gene, CDR1 is MNHEY and CDR2 is SMNVEV (reference sequence). This CDR3 spans 16 amino acids. J lost 2 bases, V lost 6 bases, and 13 bases had no gene match. The CDR3 loop is CASSITGVVSPYEQYF. CDR3 nucleotide sequence: TGTGCCAGCAGCATTACAGGGGTAGTTAGCCCCTACGAGCAGTACTTC.

This clone is a singleton in its sample. The chain carries TRBV11-2 and TRBJ1-5; D is unclear. Deletions cut 0 bases from V and 4 bases from J, with 4 bases between. The CDR3 consists of 13 residues. The germline V gene has CDR1 SGHAT and CDR2 FQNNGV. In nucleotides, the CDR3 is TGTGCCAGCAGCTTAGACCGTAATCAGCCCCAGCATTTT. Amino acids: CASSLDRNQPQHF.

The chain uses TRBV27 and TRBJ1-5, with TRBD1 matching over 8 bases. V lost 4 bases and J lost 0; bases outside the gene matches: 5. CDR3 length: 16 residues. CDR1 and CDR2 (germline): MNHEY, SMNVEV (reference sequence). CDR3 in amino acids: CASSWGGQDSNQPQHF. The CDR3 coding sequence is TGTGCCAGCAGTTGGGGGGGACAGGATAGCAATCAGCCCCAGCATTTT.

The chain combines TRBV7-9 with TRBJ2-7, with TRBD1 identical over 7 bases. Germline lookup yields CDR1 SEHNR and CDR2 FQNEAQ (reference sequence). V was pared by 4 bases and J by 1 base, with 13 bases of the junction left unmatched. The CDR3 loop spans 17 amino acids. CDR3 loop: CASSSSTPGQKSYEQYF. Written as DNA, the CDR3 is TGTGCCAGCAGCTCAAGTACGCCGGGACAGAAATCCTACGAGCAGTACTTC.

This clone was picked up one time. V is TRBV7-9 and J is TRBJ2-1; tentatively, D is TRBD1 or TRBD2 (5 bases each). The germline V gene encodes CDR1 SEHNR and CDR2 FQNEAQ (reference sequence). Trimming left V 2 bases short and J 1 base short, with 12 bases between. The CDR3 runs 16 residues. Here the CDR3 DNA reads TGTGCCAGCAGCTTATTCATGGGGACGTCCTACAATGAGCAGTTCTTC. It yields the protein CASSLFMGTSYNEQFF.

This chain uses TRBV2 with TRBJ1-4; D remains ambiguous. The CDR3 length is 14 residues. Germline assignment: CDR1 SNHLY and CDR2 FYNNEI. Trimming took 3 bases from V and 8 from J, leaving 13 bases between them. CDR3 sequence: CASSDDGFWEKLFF. CDR3 DNA: TGTGCCAGCAGTGATGATGGGTTCTGGGAAAAACTGTTTTTT.

The rearrangement uses TRBV5-6 and TRBJ2-3, with D uncertain. V shed 1 base and J shed 3 bases, with 6 bases lying between them. Germline assignment: CDR1 SGHDT and CDR2 YYEEEE. The CDR3 consists of 13 residues. This CDR3 is CASSLWGTDTQYF. DNA of the CDR3: TGTGCCAGCAGCTTGTGGGGAACAGATACGCAGTATTTT.

The chain employs TRBV11-2 and TRBJ2-1; 10 nucleotides align to TRBD2. Germline-derived CDR1 and CDR2 are SGHAT and FQNNGV. With 5 bases clipped from V and 7 bases from J, the junction kept 11 bases outside the gene matches. The CDR3 is 16 residues long. DNA for the CDR3: TGTGCCAGCAGCCGTTCTAGAGCGGGAGGGTTGAATGAGCAGTTCTTC. Its protein is CASSRSRAGGLNEQFF.

The chain couples TRBV6-4 to TRBJ2-3, with D tentatively TRBD2 (6 bases). This CDR3 has 14 residues. CDR1 and CDR2 from the germline V gene are MRHNA and SNTAGT. Between the trimmed V and J ends, which lost 6 bases and 0 bases, there was a span of 10 bases. For the CDR3, the DNA is TGTGCCAGCAGCTCTAGCGCAAGCACAGATACGCAGTATTTT. Amino acid sequence: CASSSSASTDTQYF.

V and J are TRBV11-2 and TRBJ1-1; no clear D. V shed 2 bases and J shed 4 bases, with 11 bases lying between them. Germline assignment: CDR1 SGHAT and CDR2 FQNNGV. This CDR3 has 14 residues. CDR3 protein: CASSLMVSGTEAFF. For the CDR3, the DNA is TGTGCCAGCAGCTTAATGGTTTCAGGCACTGAAGCTTTCTTT.

This rearrangement joins TRBV25-1 to TRBJ2-7; D unclear. The CDR3 consists of 14 residues. The germline gives CDR1 MGHDK, CDR2 SYGVNS. V shed 1 base and J shed 5 bases, with 12 bases lying between them. CDR3 in amino acids: CASSELVKGHEQYF. The CDR3 DNA is TGTGCCAGCAGTGAATTGGTCAAGGGCCACGAGCAGTACTTC.

This chain uses TRBV7-9 with TRBJ1-4, with TRBD1 matching over 10 bases. Germline V gene sequence: CDR1 SEHNR, CDR2 FQNEAQ (reference sequence). The CDR3 is 16 residues long. V dropped 6 bases and J dropped 0; count of bases not matched to a gene: 4. The DNA for the CDR3 is TGTGCCAGCAGAGTGGACAGGGGGGCAACTAATGAAAAACTGTTTTTT. This codes for CASRVDRGATNEKLFF. Looking up the rest from reference TRBV7-9 and TRBJ1-4 gives the full variable domain: DTGVSQNPRHKITKRGQNVTFRCDPISEHNRLYWYRQTLGQGPEFLTYFQNEAQLEKSRLLSDRFSAERPKGSFSTLEIQRTEQGDSAMYLCASRVDRGATNEKLFFGSGTQLSVL.